This T cell receptor beta chain was profiled in a study of shared clonotypes between healthy human individuals. Germline V gene lookup returns CDR1 SGHKS and CDR2 YYEKEE (reference sequence). V dropped 10 bases and J dropped 5 bases, with 22 bases sitting between them. The CDR3 has 15 residues. Using immunoSEQ multiplex PCR, the repertoire was profiled, and TCRdb retains in-frame clones only, with some absent. The data contain about 800,000 clones, around 96% of them singletons. CD45RO-negative, CCR7-positively selected cells formed the naive CD8 fraction, excluding terminally differentiated effector memory CD45RA+ cells.

The sample taken for sequencing was naive CD8+ T cells sorted from blood. The chain joins TRBV5-5 to TRBJ2-1; D may correspond to TRBD1 or TRBD2 (5 bases each). This clonotype was sampled from a young man in good health. This CDR3 is CASINMGLADNEQFF. CDR3 nucleotides: TGTGCCTCCATAAACATGGGGCTAGCAGACAATGAGCAGTTCTTC.